The T cell receptor (beta chain) described here comes from a study of early T cells in non-severe SARS-CoV-2 infection (dated by TCRdb to the early 2020s). With regard to the full study: Because TCR sequencing was done on bulk RNA from unsorted whole blood, the alpha and beta chains could not be paired. Study-level results and caveats: VDJdb matching was skewed toward anti-spike CD8 responses and likely underestimated virus-specific expansions by missing private and CD4 specificities.

This was a case-control study nested in a cohort of healthcare workers in London, UK, who had nasopharyngeal swab PCR tests and blood samples taken every week. Between 23 and 31 March 2020, the week of the UK lockdown, healthcare workers were enrolled and then followed up weekly for as long as 16 weeks. There are many counts of this clonotype. There is no known antigen for this receptor. Base qualities are missing; no much larger clone stands one base away. Library preparation employed 5' RACE. Sequencing relied on a NextSeq 500. To correct for sequencing error and PCR bias, the TCR library protocol tagged individual cDNA molecules with unique molecular identifiers. Both TCR alpha and beta chains were sequenced, and tight co-correlation was observed between alpha and beta sequence abundances in each sample. Concerning the study's data processing: V gene, J gene and CDR3 annotation of TCR sequences was performed with Decombinator V4. TCRs were defined as expanded if a significant change between any two time points was detected under a Poisson model with p below 0.0001. Abundances of TCRs were expressed as counts per million after normalisation to the total number of TCRs sequenced in each sample. MAIT TCRs were defined by TRAV1-2 paired with TRAJ12, TRAJ20 or TRAJ33, and iNKT TCRs by TRAV10 paired with TRAJ18. VDJdb, accessed 1 November 2021, was searched for CMV, EBV and SARS-CoV-2 annotated TCRs, excluding TCRs annotated for multiple antigens. TCRdb applied fastp at Q25 and MiXCR to the public reads, then kept only in-frame beta chains. Rows with a matching CDR3 protein are joined into one entry that keeps the most common DNA and genes. TCRdb's processing, not the study's, gives the V and J calls here. Present in this sample are approximately 30,000 distinct CDR3 sequences, 4.5% to 5% of which were seen just once. The ten most abundant clones make up just under 8% of the sample.

The germline V gene sets CDR1 to SGHTA and CDR2 to FQGNSA. The CDR3 contains 13 residues, cysteine and phenylalanine counted. The sequence is cut down to CDR3 DNA, 39 bases in frame from base 1. The junction shows trimming of 3 bases on V and 9 bases on J, and the gene matches do not reach 4 bases of it. The sequence came from an adult who was a healthcare worker with PCR-confirmed SARS-CoV-2 infection or an uninfected control (not recorded which). Sequencing was performed on whole blood. The chain joins TRBV7-2 to TRBJ2-1, and 8 bases in between align with TRBD2. The bases are TGTGCCAGCAGCTTGACAGCGGGGGTTGAGCAGTTCTTC. Its protein product is CASSLTAGVEQFF.